This is a list of T cell receptor beta chains from one sample in a study of molecular identifiers for immune sequencing clone quantification. TCRdb re-called the PCR reads through MiXCR, storing one row per CDR3 protein. The table includes about half a million distinct CDR3 sequences, about 25% detected once. Sequenced: naive CD8+ T cells from blood, with Jurkat cell RNA spiked in. These receptors were collected from a human donor in good health. Some libraries in this study had Jurkat cell RNA spiked in. CDR3s include the opening cysteine and the closing phenylalanine or tryptophan. D genes are given only for firm matches. Clone size, where shown, is once, few, many, or a class for clones that have expanded.

CDR3nt	CDR3aa	j_gene	abundance	len	v_gene	d_gene
TGTGCCGGACAGAGGGGCCCAGATACGCAGTATTTT	CAGQRGPDTQYF	TRBJ2-3	-	12	TRBV2	-
TGTGCCAGCAGTCGCCCCGACAGTTACTACGAGCAGTACTTC	CASSRPDSYYEQYF	TRBJ2-7	many	14	TRBV28	-
TGTGTCAGCTCACCAAGTATGGCGGGAGGGCAGAATGAGCAGTTCTTC	CVSSPSMAGGQNEQFF	TRBJ2-1	-	16	TRBV18	TRBD2
TGTGCCAGCAGCTTGATGAGGGGGACAGAAGCCAAAAACATTCAGTACTTC	CASSLMRGTEAKNIQYF	TRBJ2-4	-	17	TRBV5-6	TRBD1
TGTGCCAGCGGCCTGGGGTTCGAGCAGTACTTC	CASGLGFEQYF	TRBJ2-7	many	11	TRBV7-9	-
TGTGCCAGCAGTGACCGTGACCAGGGTTCGGGGTACGATGAGCAGTTCTTC	CASSDRDQGSGYDEQFF	TRBJ2-1	few	17	TRBV6-1	-
TGTGCTAGTGGTTCCGGGATTAGCAATCAGCCCCAGCATTTT	CASGSGISNQPQHF	TRBJ1-5	-	14	TRBV12-5	-
TGTGCCAGCAGCCGACAGGCGGGGGCTGAAGTTTTCTTT	CASSRQAGAEVFF	TRBJ1-1	-	13	TRBV13	-
TGTGCCAGCAGCGGAGGTGGTATGGCTCAAGAGACCCAGTCCTTC	CASSGGGMAQETQSF	TRBJ2-5	-	15	TRBV9	-
TGCGCCAGCAGCCAAGACAGGGCTTCTGGAAACACCATATATTTT	CASSQDRASGNTIYF	TRBJ1-3	many	15	TRBV4-3	-
TGTGCCAGCAGCTTAGGTAGCGGGGGGACCTATTCCACAGATACGCAGTATTTT	CASSLGSGGTYSTDTQYF	TRBJ2-3	few	18	TRBV7-6	TRBD2
TGTGCCAGCAGCCCACCGGGACAGATTTTAGCTTTCTTT	CASSPPGQILAFF	TRBJ1-1	many	13	TRBV7-2	TRBD1
TGTGCCAGCAGTTTACACAGGGTCCGCGAGCAGTACTTC	CASSLHRVREQYF	TRBJ2-7	-	13	TRBV27	-
TGTGCCACCGGAATCCGGGGGCCCACAGATACGCAGTATTTT	CATGIRGPTDTQYF	TRBJ2-3	-	14	TRBV15	-
TGTGCCAGCAGTTACGTCTCTCTCTCCGATACGCAGTATTTT	CASSYVSLSDTQYF	TRBJ2-3	few	14	TRBV6-2/TRBV6-3	-
TGCAGCGTGCCCAGGGGGAATGAGCAGTTCTTC	CSVPRGNEQFF	TRBJ2-1	-	11	TRBV29-1	TRBD1
TGTGCCACCCGGGAACTCCCTAATGAAAAACTGTTTTTT	CATRELPNEKLFF	TRBJ1-4	-	13	TRBV15	-
TGCGCCAGCAGCCAGGATAGCGACCCTAACTACAATGAGCAGTTCTTC	CASSQDSDPNYNEQFF	TRBJ2-1	-	16	TRBV4-3	-
TGTGCCAGCAGCTTATGGGCACAGGTCAACACTGAAGCTTCCTTT	CASSLWAQVNTEASF	TRBJ1-1	-	15	TRBV7-2	-
TGCGCCAGCAGAGAGGCTAGCTCCTACAATGAGCAGTTCTTC	CASREASSYNEQFF	TRBJ2-1	few	14	TRBV5-1	-
TGTGCCACTAGCACCTCCCCCCAGGAATTAAGTGACGCTGGAGCTTTCTTT	CATSTSPQELSDAGAFF	TRBJ1-1	-	17	TRBV15	-
TGCGCCAGCAGCCATTCCGGGACAGGGGGCGGGACTGAAGCTTTCTTT	CASSHSGTGGGTEAFF	TRBJ1-1	many	16	TRBV4-1	TRBD1
TGTGCCAGCAGTTACTTCCCGTCTAGCTCCTACAATGAGCAGTTCTTC	CASSYFPSSSYNEQFF	TRBJ2-1	few	16	TRBV6-5	-
TGCGCCAGCAGCCCAAGAGGGACAGGGGGCCCAGATACGCAGTATTTT	CASSPRGTGGPDTQYF	TRBJ2-3	few	16	TRBV4-1	TRBD1
TGTGCCAGCAGACCAGGGACAGGGCTTTCGAGTCAGCCCCAGCATTTT	CASRPGTGLSSQPQHF	TRBJ1-5	-	16	TRBV2	TRBD1
TGCGCCAGCAGCCAAACGGACAGGGCGTCCTACGAGCAGTACTTC	CASSQTDRASYEQYF	TRBJ2-7	few	15	TRBV4-1	TRBD1
TGCGCCAGCAGCCAAGAGCCGTTCACCGGGGAGCTGTTTTTT	CASSQEPFTGELFF	TRBJ2-2	many	14	TRBV4-3	-
TGCGCCAGCAGTGCGGGCCCAGTCGACAATGAGCAGTTCTTC	CASSAGPVDNEQFF	TRBJ2-1	-	14	TRBV10-1	-
TGTGCCAGCAGCTTAGGCGGGACACTCTCCTACGAGCAGTACTTC	CASSLGGTLSYEQYF	TRBJ2-7	-	15	TRBV13	-
TGTGCCAGCAGGCGGGACTATCAAGAGACCCAGTACTTC	CASRRDYQETQYF	TRBJ2-5	-	13	TRBV7-9	TRBD2
TGCGCCAGCAGCCAAGATCGAATTACAGGAGGGCAGCCCCAGCATTTT	CASSQDRITGGQPQHF	TRBJ1-5	few	16	TRBV4-3	-
TGTGCCAGCAGCTCAATCACAGGGGGCATTGGAGAGACCCAGTACTTC	CASSSITGGIGETQYF	TRBJ2-5	few	16	TRBV7-9	TRBD1
TGTGCCAGCAGTGCGGACAGGGGCAATCAGCCCCAGCATTTT	CASSADRGNQPQHF	TRBJ1-5	few	14	TRBV27	TRBD1
TGTGCCAGCAGTTTATTGGGACAGGGTCACTCCTACGAGCAGTACTTC	CASSLLGQGHSYEQYF	TRBJ2-7	-	16	TRBV27	TRBD1
TGTGCCAGCACCACCGGAATATCCGGGACTAGCGTGGGCTACGAGCAGTACTTC	CASTTGISGTSVGYEQYF	TRBJ2-7	-	18	TRBV6-2/TRBV6-3	TRBD2
TGTGCCAGCAGCTTAGTTTCCGCCCCCTTTAACACAGATACGCAGTATTTT	CASSLVSAPFNTDTQYF	TRBJ2-3	-	17	TRBV11-2	-
TGTGCCAGCAGCCAAGAGATGGTTTCACCCCTCCACTTT	CASSQEMVSPLHF	TRBJ1-6	few	13	TRBV3-1	-
TGTGCCAGCAGTCCAGGGGTAACCACTGAAGCTTTCTTT	CASSPGVTTEAFF	TRBJ1-1	many	13	TRBV27	-
TGTGCCAGCAGCTTGGGAGGGGGCCATTACACTGAAGCTTTCTTT	CASSLGGGHYTEAFF	TRBJ1-1	many	15	TRBV5-4	TRBD1
TGTGCCAGTAGTACCCACTGGACCCCGGCGATTGGTCAGCCCCAGCATTTT	CASSTHWTPAIGQPQHF	TRBJ1-5	few	17	TRBV19	-
TGTGCCAGCAGTTCCCTGGGGCAGTCCAAGCCCCAGCATTTT	CASSSLGQSKPQHF	TRBJ1-5	-	14	TRBV27	-
TGCGCCAGCAGCCTTGATCTGCGGACAGATTCGAGGCATTTT	CASSLDLRTDSRHF	TRBJ2-3	-	14	TRBV4-3	-
TGTGCCAGTAGAGGTACGGCGACCTACAATGAGCAGCTCTTC	CASRGTATYNEQLF	TRBJ2-1	-	14	TRBV19	-
TGTGCCCGCCGCCCCGGGACTAGCGGGCGCTACGCGCAGTACTTC	CARRPGTSGRYAQYF	TRBJ2-7	-	15	TRBV13	TRBD2
TGTGCCAGCAGCACCCGGGACAGACTTCTTACCTACGAGCAGTACTTC	CASSTRDRLLTYEQYF	TRBJ2-7	many	16	TRBV7-2	TRBD1
TGTGCCAGCAGCCGGGGCGCGACCCAGTACTTC	CASSRGATQYF	TRBJ2-5	-	11	TRBV6-2/TRBV6-3	-
TGCAGTGCTAGATCGACAGGGTCCTACGAGCAGTACTTC	CSARSTGSYEQYF	TRBJ2-7	few	13	TRBV20-1	TRBD1
TGTGCCAGCAGTTTAGTTGCTAGCGGGAGCATGATTGGCGAGCAGTACTTC	CASSLVASGSMIGEQYF	TRBJ2-7	few	17	TRBV27	TRBD2
TGCGCCAACAGTGATTTCGAGGGTTCCTACGAGCAGTACTTC	CANSDFEGSYEQYF	TRBJ2-7	-	14	TRBV10-2	-
TGTGCCAGCAGTTCGGCCCTGACAGGATACTACGAGCAGTACTTC	CASSSALTGYYEQYF	TRBJ2-7	few	15	TRBV27	-
TGTGCCAGCAGTGTGAGCCCTGAAGCTTTCTTT	CASSVSPEAFF	TRBJ1-1	few	11	TRBV2	-
TGTGCCAGTAGTAGCCGGGACAGCGATAATCAGCCCCAGCATTTT	CASSSRDSDNQPQHF	TRBJ1-5	once	15	TRBV19	TRBD1
TGCAGTGCTAGAGAGGAGGACCTTAGAGAGGGTGAAAAACTGTTTTTT	CSAREEDLREGEKLFF	TRBJ1-4	-	16	TRBV20-1	-
TGCATGACAGAACCTCGAACAACCTACGAGCAGTACTTC	CMTEPRTTYEQYF	TRBJ2-7	few	13	TRBV20-1	-
TGTGCCAGCAGCAACGTACCGGGGACAGGGCCCTCTGGGGCCAACGTCCTGACTTTC	CASSNVPGTGPSGANVLTF	TRBJ2-6	few	19	TRBV21-1	-
TGTGCCAGCAGCTCTGGACTAGCGGGGGGGCCCGGCGGGGAGCTGTTTTTT	CASSSGLAGGPGGELFF	TRBJ2-2	-	17	TRBV5-6	TRBD2
TGCAGTGCTACGGGACAGGGGGCAAGGGAGCAGTTCTTC	CSATGQGAREQFF	TRBJ2-1	-	13	TRBV20-1	TRBD1